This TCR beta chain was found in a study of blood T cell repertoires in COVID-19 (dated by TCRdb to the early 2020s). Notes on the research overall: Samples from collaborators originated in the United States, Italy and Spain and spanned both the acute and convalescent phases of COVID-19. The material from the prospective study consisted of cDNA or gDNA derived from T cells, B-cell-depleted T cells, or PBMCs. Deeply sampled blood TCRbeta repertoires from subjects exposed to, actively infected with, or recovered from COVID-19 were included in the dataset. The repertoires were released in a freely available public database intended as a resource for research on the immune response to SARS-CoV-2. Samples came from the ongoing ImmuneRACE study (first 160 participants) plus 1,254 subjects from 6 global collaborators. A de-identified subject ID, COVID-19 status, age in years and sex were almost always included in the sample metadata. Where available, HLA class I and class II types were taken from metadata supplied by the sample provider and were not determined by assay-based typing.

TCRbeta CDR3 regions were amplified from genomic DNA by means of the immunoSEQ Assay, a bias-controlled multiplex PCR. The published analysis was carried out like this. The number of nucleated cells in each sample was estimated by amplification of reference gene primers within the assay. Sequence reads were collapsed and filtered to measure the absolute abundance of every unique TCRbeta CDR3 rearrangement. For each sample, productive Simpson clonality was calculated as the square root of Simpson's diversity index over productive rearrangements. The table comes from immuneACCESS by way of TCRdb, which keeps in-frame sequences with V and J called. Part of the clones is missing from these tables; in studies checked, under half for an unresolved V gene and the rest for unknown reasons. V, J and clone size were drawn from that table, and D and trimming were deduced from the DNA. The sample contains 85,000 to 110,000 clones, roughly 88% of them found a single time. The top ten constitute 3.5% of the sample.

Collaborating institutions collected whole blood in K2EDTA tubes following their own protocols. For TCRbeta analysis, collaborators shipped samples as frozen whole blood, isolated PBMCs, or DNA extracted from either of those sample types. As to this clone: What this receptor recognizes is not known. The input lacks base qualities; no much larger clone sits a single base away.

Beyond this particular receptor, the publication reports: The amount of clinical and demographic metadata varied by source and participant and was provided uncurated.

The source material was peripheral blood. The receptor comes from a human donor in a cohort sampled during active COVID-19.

The CDR3 reads as follows: CASSLEQDQGYTF. Read as DNA, the sequence is TGTGCCAGCAGCTTAGAACAGGACCAAGGCTACACCTTC. The chain is made from TRBV7-9 and TRBJ1-2; a tentative D match to TRBD1 spans 5 bases. V was cut back by 1 base and J by 8 bases, leaving a gap of 11 bases between them. The CDR3 numbers 13 residues from cysteine through phenylalanine. Of all the DNA, just the CDR3 is kept, 39 bases in frame from base 1. Based on the germline V gene (reference sequence), the CDR1 and CDR2 sequences are SEHNR and FQNEAQ.